These T cell receptor beta chains were read from a single sample in a study of quantifying T cell responses using KT2 cells. Each CDR3 protein is one row after TCRdb ran MiXCR on the UMI-ligation and nested PCR reads. The table includes around 44,000 distinct CDR3 sequences, about 18% detected once. The sequenced sample was PBMCs spiked with cells of the T cell clone KT2. All receptors come from a human donor. Each CDR3 is given with its conserved first and last residue. D genes are given only for firm matches. A clone size is listed for some rows: how often the clone was seen (once, few, many), or a class if it is expanded.

-	TRBJ1-2	-	TRBV7-9	CASSLDGRAGGYTF	TGTGCCAGCAGCTTAGATGGCAGAGCGGGTGGCTACACCTTC
once	TRBJ2-3	-	TRBV7-8	CASVRGASTDTQYF	TGTGCCAGCGTACGTGGGGCTAGCACAGATACGCAGTATTTT
few	TRBJ1-1	-	TRBV18	CASSPGIRTEGTEAFF	TGTGCCAGCTCACCTGGGATTCGGACCGAGGGGACTGAAGCTTTCTTT
-	TRBJ1-1	TRBD1	TRBV27	CASSSRGGGGTEAFF	TGTGCCAGCAGTTCCCGAGGGGGCGGGGGAACTGAAGCTTTCTTT
few	TRBJ1-2	TRBD1	TRBV6-1	CASSEGAGGYGYTF	TGTGCCAGCAGTGAAGGGGCAGGGGGCTATGGCTACACCTTC
-	TRBJ1-1	-	TRBV2	CASSEEGMNTEAFF	TGTGCCAGCAGTGAAGAGGGTATGAACACTGAAGCTTTCTTT
few	TRBJ1-4	-	TRBV4-1	CASSQGAGESEKLFF	TGCGCCAGCAGCCAAGGGGCAGGGGAATCTGAAAAACTGTTTTTT
few	TRBJ2-1	TRBD2	TRBV12-3/TRBV12-4	CASSSVAGDNEQFF	TGTGCCAGCAGTTCCGTAGCGGGGGACAATGAGCAGTTCTTC
-	TRBJ2-7	-	TRBV11-2	CASSLGSVQYEQYF	TGTGCCAGCAGCTTAGGCAGCGTCCAATACGAGCAGTACTTC
many	TRBJ1-5	-	TRBV24-1	CATSDLTSNQPQHF	TGTGCCACCAGTGACCTGACAAGCAATCAGCCCCAGCATTTT
-	TRBJ2-1	TRBD2	TRBV6-6	CASSHPSGGLVF	TGTGCCAGCAGTCACCCTAGCGGGGGGCTCGTCTTC
few	TRBJ2-5	TRBD2	TRBV7-3	CASSLAGGQETQYF	TGTGCCAGCAGCCTAGCGGGGGGACAAGAGACCCAGTACTTC
few	TRBJ2-1	-	TRBV14	CASSHQTMGNEQFF	TGTGCCAGCAGCCACCAGACGATGGGCAATGAGCAGTTCTTC
-	TRBJ1-6	-	TRBV7-9	CATRPRQSSYNSPLHF	TGTGCCACACGTCCGCGACAAAGCTCCTATAATTCACCCCTCCACTTT
-	TRBJ2-3	-	TRBV18	CASSQTKDTDTQYF	TGTGCCAGCTCACAAACTAAAGACACAGATACGCAGTATTTT
few	TRBJ2-2	TRBD1	TRBV9	CASSPTPQGAGTGELFF	TGTGCCAGCAGCCCAACGCCACAGGGGGCTGGCACCGGGGAGCTGTTTTTT
many	TRBJ2-1	TRBD1	TRBV20-1	CSASVPGTGILNEQFF	TGCAGTGCTAGTGTACCCGGGACAGGGATACTCAATGAGCAGTTCTTC
many	TRBJ2-1	TRBD1	TRBV24-1	CATSENTGEYYNEQFF	TGTGCCACCAGTGAGAACACAGGGGAGTACTACAATGAGCAGTTCTTC
few	TRBJ2-5	TRBD2	TRBV20-1	CSARDHGREGYQETQYF	TGCAGTGCTAGAGATCATGGCCGGGAGGGTTACCAAGAGACCCAGTACTTC
few	TRBJ2-7	-	TRBV2	CASSENPGKTYEQYF	TGTGCCAGCAGTGAAAATCCAGGGAAAACCTACGAGCAGTACTTC
few	TRBJ1-5	-	TRBV4-2	CASRGGGEGPQHF	TGTGCCAGCAGGGGTGGAGGAGAGGGACCCCAGCATTTT
few	TRBJ2-7	TRBD1	TRBV5-1	CASSPRNRGIDEQYF	TGCGCCAGCAGCCCCCGGAACAGGGGGATCGACGAGCAGTACTTC
-	TRBJ2-1	TRBD2	TRBV5-1	CASSSTGGANEQFF	TGCGCCAGCAGTTCCACCGGGGGGGCCAATGAGCAGTTCTTC
many	TRBJ2-4	-	TRBV12-3/TRBV12-4	CASSLNYQGGNIQYF	TGTGCCAGCAGTTTAAACTATCAGGGTGGAAACATTCAGTACTTC
few	TRBJ1-2	-	TRBV20-1	CSADTLGGRSDGYTF	TGCAGTGCCGATACCCTCGGGGGGCGCTCAGATGGCTACACCTTC
few	TRBJ1-2	-	TRBV14	CASSEAGDRGYTF	TGTGCCAGCAGCGAAGCAGGAGACAGAGGCTACACCTTC
-	TRBJ1-1	-	TRBV10-3	CATGTGGSEAFF	TGTGCCACCGGGACCGGCGGTTCTGAAGCTTTCTTT
medium-sized	TRBJ2-1	-	TRBV30	CAWSVPAGNDYNEQFF	TGTGCCTGGAGTGTTCCAGCGGGCAACGACTACAATGAGCAGTTCTTC
few	TRBJ1-4	-	TRBV7-9	CASSLAGATNEKLFF	TGTGCCAGCAGCTTAGCAGGCGCAACTAATGAAAAACTGTTTTTT
-	TRBJ2-1	-	TRBV4-3	CASSRKVYNEQFF	TGCGCCAGCAGCCGAAAGGTATATAATGAGCAGTTCTTC
-	TRBJ1-4	TRBD1	TRBV6-6	CASRMRDRDEKLFF	TGTGCCAGCAGAATGCGGGACAGGGATGAAAAACTGTTTTTT
many	TRBJ2-3	-	TRBV19	CASSRATDTQYF	TGTGCCAGTAGTAGGGCCACAGATACGCAGTATTTT
-	TRBJ2-1	-	TRBV14	CASSRQRMVAEQFF	TGTGCCAGCAGCCGTCAGAGAATGGTCGCTGAGCAGTTCTTC
many	TRBJ2-5	TRBD2	TRBV6-4	CASSRLAGAAETQYF	TGTGCCAGCAGTCGACTAGCGGGGGCTGCGGAGACCCAGTACTTC
many	TRBJ2-5	-	TRBV11-2	CASSLAGSAETQYF	TGTGCCAGCAGCTTAGCAGGCTCCGCCGAGACCCAGTACTTC
-	TRBJ2-1	-	TRBV11-2	CASSLQDSSYNEQFF	TGTGCCAGCAGCTTACAGGACAGCTCCTACAATGAGCAGTTCTTC
many	TRBJ2-1	-	TRBV12-3/TRBV12-4	CASSFSFQRYNEQFF	TGTGCCAGCAGTTTTAGTTTCCAGCGATACAATGAGCAGTTCTTC
many	TRBJ2-3	-	TRBV20-1	CSARAQRTYTDTQYF	TGCAGTGCTAGAGCACAGCGGACCTACACAGATACGCAGTATTTT
few	TRBJ2-4	TRBD2	TRBV7-2	CASSFGGLAGAKNIQYF	TGTGCCAGCAGCTTTGGAGGACTAGCGGGAGCCAAAAACATTCAGTACTTC
once	TRBJ2-3	-	TRBV18	CASRTGDTQYF	TGTGCCAGCAGGACTGGAGATACGCAGTATTTT
-	TRBJ2-7	TRBD1	TRBV24-1	CATARGQGAEQYF	TGTGCCACCGCGAGGGGACAGGGAGCCGAGCAGTACTTC
many	TRBJ2-3	-	TRBV3-1	CASSQGTTTSTDTQYF	TGTGCCAGCAGCCAAGGGACCACCACTAGCACAGATACGCAGTATTTT
-	TRBJ2-1	TRBD2	TRBV20-1	CSAPRAGPNNEQFF	TGCAGTGCTCCTAGAGCGGGACCCAACAATGAGCAGTTCTTC
-	TRBJ2-2	TRBD1	TRBV19	CASSITGTDFANTGELFF	TGTGCCAGTAGTATAACCGGGACAGATTTCGCGAACACCGGGGAGCTGTTTTTT
few	TRBJ1-5	TRBD1	TRBV10-3	CAISVGQGRPQHF	TGTGCCATCAGTGTAGGACAGGGCAGGCCCCAGCATTTT
many	TRBJ2-7	TRBD1	TRBV19	CASSMQHRGEQYF	TGTGCCAGTAGTATGCAGCACAGGGGCGAGCAGTACTTC
few	TRBJ2-1	-	TRBV29-1	CSVQKGGGADNEQFF	TGCAGCGTGCAAAAAGGGGGCGGGGCTGACAATGAGCAGTTCTTC
-	TRBJ1-1	-	TRBV30	CAWSVDSSVTEAFF	TGTGCCTGGAGTGTGGACAGTTCGGTAACCGAAGCTTTCTTT
few	TRBJ1-1	-	TRBV29-1	CSVEVRGSDAEAFF	TGCAGCGTTGAAGTGAGGGGCTCCGATGCTGAAGCTTTCTTT
few	TRBJ2-3	-	TRBV15	CATSLLQGVGTDTQYF	TGTGCCACCAGCCTGTTACAGGGAGTAGGCACAGATACGCAGTATTTT
-	TRBJ1-5	-	TRBV13	CASSFARDQPQHF	TGTGCCAGCAGCTTCGCCAGGGACCAGCCCCAGCATTTT
few	TRBJ2-3	-	TRBV6-6	CASSYYQIAGDTQYF	TGTGCCAGCAGTTACTATCAAATCGCCGGAGATACGCAGTATTTT
-	TRBJ2-3	-	TRBV19	CASRRGQEGDTQYF	TGTGCCAGTCGGAGGGGGCAGGAAGGAGATACGCAGTATTTT
few	TRBJ1-1	-	TRBV6-5	CASRPGSATEAFF	TGTGCCAGCAGGCCGGGGTCAGCGACTGAAGCTTTCTTT